The rows below give T cell receptor beta chains drawn from one sample of a study of CD8 T cells in ankylosing spondylitis. TCRdb redid the calling of the 5' RACE reads with MiXCR, one entry per CDR3 protein. The profile shows about 150,000 distinct CDR3 sequences, 44% of them singletons. The sequencing sample was made of synovial fluid, either unsorted or a sorted T cell fraction (not recorded which). Receptor source: a male donor with ankylosing spondylitis. The CDR3 runs from the conserved cysteine through the conserved F or W. Fields, in order: V gene, clone size, J gene, CDR3 length, CDR3 protein. For some rows the clone size is stated as once, few or many, or as a class when expanded; others skip it.

TRBV10-3	.	TRBJ1-5	13	CATQSRGHQPQHF
TRBV12-3/TRBV12-4	.	TRBJ2-3	14	CASRGPASTDTQYF
TRBV7-4	.	TRBJ1-2	13	CASSPRTGVGYTF
TRBV7-9	.	TRBJ2-7	16	CASSSGQGKGSYEQYF
TRBV19	.	TRBJ1-2	14	CASSSYSANYGYTF
TRBV4-1	.	TRBJ2-1	17	CASSRALSSGSYNEQFF
TRBV6-5	.	TRBJ2-5	14	CASSYLSGEETQYF
TRBV7-9	few	TRBJ2-5	16	CAISHGTGNHQETQYF
TRBV12-3/TRBV12-4	.	TRBJ2-1	15	CASTIGGRSYNEQFF
TRBV5-1	many	TRBJ2-7	14	CASSLDGPPLEQYF
TRBV7-2	.	TRBJ2-7	15	CASSPGTGGTYEQYF
TRBV7-9	few	TRBJ2-5	15	CASSPGTGSRETQYF
TRBV7-2	.	TRBJ2-1	15	CASSLKRGHVDEQFF
TRBV20-1	.	TRBJ2-1	15	CSARSSPVSYNEQFF
TRBV28	.	TRBJ2-1	15	CASRPSGLRYNEQFF
TRBV29-1	few	TRBJ2-1	12	CSVEGSEVEQFF
TRBV27	large	TRBJ2-5	15	CASSPMPPGIETQYF
TRBV9	few	TRBJ1-2	13	CASSVAGGYGYTF
TRBV12-3/TRBV12-4	few	TRBJ2-3	13	CASTGRETDTQYF
TRBV12-3/TRBV12-4	.	TRBJ2-1	13	CASSFGPYNEQFF
TRBV7-9	.	TRBJ2-1	14	CASRLDTLVGGQFF
TRBV3-1	.	TRBJ1-2	13	CASSPGFSYGYTF
TRBV4-3	.	TRBJ2-1	18	CASSQDGSTLSSYNEQFF
TRBV28	.	TRBJ2-1	19	CASALPQILAGGRANEQFF
TRBV18	.	TRBJ2-3	13	CASSHRSPGTQYF
TRBV5-1	.	TRBJ2-7	15	CASSLWLAGVSEQYF
TRBV12-3/TRBV12-4	.	TRBJ2-1	17	CASSAGQGPKPYNEQFF
TRBV7-9	few	TRBJ2-7	14	CASSIIGQVDEQYF
TRBV24-1	.	TRBJ1-1	19	CATSDFQDREWRTVTEAFF
TRBV12-3/TRBV12-4	.	TRBJ2-7	12	CASRQAGDEQYF
TRBV6-6	.	TRBJ2-2	12	CASSYAGGELFF
TRBV12-3/TRBV12-4	few	TRBJ1-2	15	CASSAVETDPYGYTF
TRBV12-5	few	TRBJ2-1	19	CASGLVPGLTVHPYNEQFF
TRBV12-3/TRBV12-4	few	TRBJ1-1	13	CASSVGQNTEAFF
TRBV27	.	TRBJ2-5	13	CASSPFFQETQYF
TRBV7-8	few	TRBJ2-1	11	CASSSNYEQFF
TRBV20-1	.	TRBJ2-7	13	CSASGRNSYEQYF
TRBV4-3	.	TRBJ2-1	15	CASSQAGGPFDEQFF
TRBV18	.	TRBJ2-1	16	CASSPRTVESYNEQFF
TRBV6-2/TRBV6-3	.	TRBJ2-7	15	CASSPLRDGPYEQYF
TRBV3-1	.	TRBJ1-1	14	CASSQRQDDTEAFF
TRBV4-1	.	TRBJ2-1	19	CASSQGPPQGGSSYNEQFF
TRBV11-2	few	TRBJ1-1	13	CASSLVVDTEAFF
TRBV20-1	few	TRBJ2-1	15	CSARSLESSYNEQFF
TRBV12-3/TRBV12-4	few	TRBJ2-1	13	CAIWGLANNEQFF
TRBV5-1	.	TRBJ1-1	18	CASSLGRQGASVDTEAFF
TRBV6-2/TRBV6-3	.	TRBJ2-1	14	CASSTIAGVDEQFF
TRBV6-2/TRBV6-3	.	TRBJ1-5	15	CASSHDRGSNQPQHF
TRBV15	few	TRBJ2-3	15	CATSPVGDTTDTQYF
TRBV21-1	many	TRBJ1-5	15	CASSKQGGSNQPQHF
TRBV4-1	.	TRBJ2-5	15	CASSQDSGGQETQYF
TRBV19	once	TRBJ2-1	15	CASSTAGESYNEQFF
TRBV5-1	.	TRBJ1-6	12	CATRTNNSPLHF
TRBV12-3/TRBV12-4	.	TRBJ2-4	19	CASSLRLAGKILAKNIQYF
TRBV6-1	once	TRBJ2-4	14	CASTRRLAKNIQYF
TRBV5-6	.	TRBJ2-5	13	CASSLLAQETQYF
TRBV6-1	.	TRBJ1-2	18	CASSRKHPGPKINRGYTF
TRBV11-1	.	TRBJ1-6	18	CASSLEVWTDYLNSPLHF
TRBV20-1	.	TRBJ2-1	15	CSALHSGGEYNEQFF
TRBV19	.	TRBJ2-1	14	CASSPLGGDNEQFF